The 22 T cell receptor beta chains below come from one sample, sequenced in a study of blood T cell repertoires in COVID-19. Sequencing used immunoSEQ multiplex PCR; TCRdb keeps in-frame clones, though not all of them. This repertoire shows under 20,000 clones, 85% to 90% found once; its top ten account for approximately 24%. Material for sequencing was peripheral blood. The receptors shown here come from a man in his 60s with acute or convalescent COVID-19.

This clone was picked up one time. The CDR3 DNA sequence: TGTGCCAGCAATACCGGGACAGGGGGCAATTCACCCCTCCACTTT. It specifies CASNTGTGGNSPLHF. This chain uses TRBV6-5 with TRBJ1-6; 12 bases are shared with TRBD1. The CDR3 spans 15 residues. Trimming cost V 7 bases and J 7 bases; bases outside gene matches: 5. Germline assignment: CDR1 MNHEY and CDR2 SVGAGI.

The rearrangement uses TRBV7-2 and TRBJ1-2, with TRBD1 identical over 7 bases. The germline V gene encodes CDR1 SGHTA and CDR2 FQGNSA. The CDR3 loop spans 15 amino acids. With 1 base clipped from V and 4 bases from J, the junction kept 6 bases outside the gene matches. The CDR3 sequence is CASSLVGTASYGYTF. DNA for the CDR3: TGTGCCAGCAGCTTAGTCGGGACAGCCTCCTATGGCTACACCTTC. Filled out from reference TRBV7-2 and TRBJ1-2, the complete variable domain reads GAGVSQSPSNKVTEKGKDVELRCDPISGHTALYWYRQSLGQGLEFLIYFQGNSAPDKSGLPSDRFSAERTGGSVSTLTIQRTQQEDSAVYLCASSLVGTASYGYTFGSGTRLTVV.

The V and J genes are TRBV5-1 and TRBJ1-1, with D possibly being TRBD1 (6 bases). The CDR3 contains 12 residues. V dropped 3 bases and J dropped 6 bases, with 9 bases sitting between them. Germline CDR1 reads SGHRS; CDR2 reads YFSETQ. CDR3 residues: CASSWGGPEAFF. CDR3 nucleotide sequence: TGCGCCAGCAGCTGGGGGGGCCCTGAAGCTTTCTTT.

CDR3 sequence: CASSQEEGAGVNYGYTF. The CDR3 nucleotides are TGTGCCAGCAGTCAAGAAGAGGGAGCGGGGGTTAACTATGGCTACACCTTC. This chain joins TRBV2 and TRBJ1-2; D is perhaps TRBD1 (5 bases). The CDR3 spans 17 residues. CDR1 is SNHLY, CDR2 FYNNEI, per germline. Trimming removed 5 bases at V and 1 base at J, with 20 bases between.

This CDR3 is CATSRPEQGNSGNTIYF. In DNA form, the CDR3 reads TGTGCCACCAGCAGACCTGAACAGGGGAACTCTGGAAACACCATATATTTT. The chain has TRBV15 and TRBJ1-3; 7 bases are a match to TRBD1. Germline assignment: CDR1 LNHNV and CDR2 YYDKDF (reference sequence). V dropped 2 bases and J dropped 0; count of bases not matched to a gene: 7. This CDR3 spans 17 amino acids.

The chain carries TRBV6-1 and TRBJ1-6; 7 bases line up with TRBD1. Germline CDR1 reads MNHNS; CDR2 reads SASEGT. The CDR3 length is 20 residues. Losses at the gene ends were 1 base for V and 7 bases for J; bases not matched to a gene: 19. CDR3 protein: CASSEDIATGILVLNSPLHF. In DNA form, the CDR3 reads TGTGCCAGCAGTGAAGACATAGCGACAGGGATTTTGGTCTTGAATTCACCCCTCCACTTT.

The V and J genes are TRBV4-2 and TRBJ2-7; 14 nucleotides line up with TRBD2. This CDR3 has 17 residues. V dropped 1 base and J dropped 4; count of bases not matched to a gene: 6. The germline V gene encodes CDR1 LGHNA and CDR2 YNFKEQ. CDR3 protein: CASSQGLAGGPVYEQYF. CDR3 DNA: TGTGCCAGCAGCCAAGGACTAGCGGGAGGGCCTGTTTACGAGCAGTACTTC.

The chain carries TRBV27 and TRBJ2-7; the match to TRBD1 covers 7 bases. With 2 bases clipped from V and 3 bases from J, the junction kept 7 bases outside the gene matches. The CDR3 runs 15 residues. In germline, CDR1 is MNHEY, CDR2 SMNVEV (reference sequence). As DNA, the CDR3 is TGTGCCAGCAGTTTAACCCCCGGGACAGTCTACGAGCAGTACTTC. This sequence encodes CASSLTPGTVYEQYF.

This chain joins TRBV21-1 and TRBJ2-7; the table names TRBD2, a call not compared with the DNA. TRBV21-1 is a pseudogene. This CDR3 has 18 residues. The CDR3 region has the DNA TGTGCCAGCAGCAAAGACTTAGAGAAAAACCGATACTACTACGAGCAGTACTTC. It yields the protein CASSKDLEKNRYYYEQYF.

As DNA, the CDR3 is TGTGCCAGCAGCTCGGACAGGGGGGACTATGGCTACACCTTC. This translates into CASSSDRGDYGYTF. The V gene is TRBV5-4, the J gene TRBJ1-2; 10 nucleotides line up with TRBD1. Trimming at V came to 3 bases and at J to 3 bases, leaving 2 bases not matched to a gene. The CDR3 sequence is 14 residues long. The germline CDR1 and CDR2 sequences are SGHNT and YYREEE (reference sequence).

Only one count was recorded for this clone. The V gene is TRBV6-5, the J gene TRBJ1-1; 7 nucleotides agree with TRBD1. Germline-derived CDR1 and CDR2 are MNHEY and SVGAGI. The CDR3 is 13 residues long. Germline trimming cut 6 bases from V and 8 bases from J; bases unmatched to any gene: 9. CDR3 in DNA: TGTGCCAGCAGGACGACAGGGAAGGAGGAAGCTTTCTTT. Translating gives CASRTTGKEEAFF.

This chain connects TRBV6-5 to TRBJ2-5; TRBD2 is a possible D gene (5 bases). Germline values: CDR1 MNHEY, CDR2 SVGAGI. Deletions cut 5 bases from V and 5 bases from J, with 9 bases between. The CDR3 is 12 residues long. The CDR3 loop is CASSPSGETQYF. The CDR3 DNA reads as TGTGCCAGCAGTCCCTCGGGGGAGACCCAGTACTTC.

This chain connects TRBV29-1 to TRBJ2-3, with 7 bases that match TRBD1. Germline-derived CDR1 and CDR2 are SQVTM and ANQGSEA. The V gene end was trimmed by 4 bases and the J gene end by 5 bases; junction bases not matched to a gene: 6. The CDR3 has 13 amino acids. The CDR3 reads CSVVRQGRDTQYF. CDR3 bases: TGCAGCGTTGTTCGACAGGGAAGAGATACGCAGTATTTT.

The chain carries TRBV9 and TRBJ1-3; no definite D call. The V end lost 0 bases, the J end lost 0 bases, and 16 bases lay between the germline ends. The CDR3 runs 18 residues. Germline V lookup: CDR1 SGDLS, CDR2 YYNGEE. The CDR3 loop is CASSVAGLGRYSGNTIYF. The CDR3, as DNA: TGTGCCAGCAGCGTAGCGGGGTTAGGACGGTACTCTGGAAACACCATATATTTT.

The chain carries TRBV6-2 or TRBV6-3 and TRBJ2-3; maybe TRBD2 (6 bases). Per germline, CDR1 MNHEY and CDR2 SVGEGT. V was shortened by 0 bases and J by 2 bases, with 15 bases between the two germline ends. The CDR3 covers 17 residues. The CDR3 region is CASSYSSAGLITDTQYF. In DNA form, the CDR3 reads TGTGCCAGCAGTTACTCCTCCGCGGGACTCATCACAGATACGCAGTATTTT.

CDR3 sequence: CASSVGGGGSYNEQFF. The CDR3 DNA reads as TGTGCCAGCAGCGTAGGTGGAGGAGGGTCCTACAATGAGCAGTTCTTC. The chain has TRBV9 and TRBJ2-1, with TRBD2 as a possible D gene (6 bases). V shed 0 bases and J shed 1 base, with 11 bases lying between them. Germline V lookup: CDR1 SGDLS, CDR2 YYNGEE. The CDR3 is made up of 16 amino acids.

The chain recombines TRBV28 with TRBJ2-1; 8 nucleotides match TRBD1. Germline CDR1 is MDHEN and CDR2 is SYDVKM. The CDR3 has 15 amino acids. V was clipped by 6 bases and J by 2 bases; unmatched bases: 6. The CDR3 protein is CASSPSGGPYNEQFF. CDR3 in DNA: TGTGCCAGCAGCCCCTCAGGGGGCCCCTACAATGAGCAGTTCTTC.

The chain links TRBV7-3 to TRBJ2-5, with D possibly TRBD2 on 5 matching bases. The CDR3 sequence is 14 residues long. V was trimmed by 0 bases and J by 5 bases, leaving 10 bases between them. Per the germline V gene, CDR1 is SGHTA and CDR2 is FQGTGA. In DNA, the CDR3 is TGTGCCAGCAGCTTAACCGGGATGGGGGAGACCCAGTACTTC. Translating gives CASSLTGMGETQYF.

The chain joins TRBV5-1 to TRBJ2-7, with 7 bases that match TRBD1. CDR1 is SGHRS, CDR2 YFSETQ, per germline. J gave up 1 base and V 0 bases, and 4 bases lay outside the gene matches. The CDR3 is 15 amino acids. CDR3 in DNA: TGCGCCAGCAGCTTGGGAGGGACAGCTTCCTACGAGCAGTACTTC. Its protein is CASSLGGTASYEQYF.

V and J are TRBV3-1 (or the pseudogene TRBV3-2) and TRBJ1-2; TRBD1 matches at 7 bases. Germline lookup yields CDR1 LGHDT and CDR2 YNNKEL (reference sequence). V shed 3 bases, J shed 4 bases, and the junction held 2 bases outside the gene matches. The CDR3 length is 13 residues. The CDR3 spells CASSQPGGYGYTF. CDR3 bases: TGTGCCAGCAGCCAGCCAGGGGGCTATGGCTACACCTTC.

The genes are TRBV15 and TRBJ2-7; TRBD2 matches 10 bases. The J segment lost 5 bases and the V segment lost 1 base, leaving 5 bases of the junction unmatched. The CDR3 extends over 15 amino acids. Germline-derived CDR1 and CDR2 are LNHNV and YYDKDF (reference sequence). The CDR3 sequence: CATSRGPSGSNEQYF. CDR3 nucleotide sequence: TGTGCCACCAGCAGAGGACCTAGCGGGAGCAACGAGCAGTACTTC.

The chain employs TRBV6-5 and TRBJ1-3; 7 positions match TRBD1. This CDR3 region has 14 residues. The germline gives CDR1 MNHEY, CDR2 SVGAGI. J lost 7 bases, V lost 8 bases, and 11 bases had no gene match. The chain's CDR3 is CASGTRGVGNTIYF. CDR3 nucleotides: TGTGCCAGCGGGACCAGGGGGGTTGGTAACACCATATATTTT.